The 17 T cell receptor beta chains reported below all come from one sample, sequenced in a study of T cell repertoires in cytomegalovirus infection. TCRdb reprocessed the reads via MiXCR and lists one record per CDR3 protein. Counted here are about 490,000 distinct CDR3 sequences, around a quarter occurring once; the ten biggest clones make up less than 15%. The sequencing input was PBMCs. These receptors were obtained from a human donor in good health (CMV status not recorded). Some clones in this sample may be carry-over from other donors' samples.

This chain links TRBV7-3 with TRBJ2-1; the match to TRBD2 covers 10 bases. Germline loops: CDR1 SGHTA, CDR2 FQGTGA. Trimming at V came to 4 bases and at J to 0 bases, leaving 3 bases not matched to a gene. This CDR3 is 16 amino acids long. The DNA of the CDR3 is TGTGCCAGCAGCTGGACTAGCGGCGACTCCTACAATGAGCAGTTCTTC. Its protein product is CASSWTSGDSYNEQFF.

This chain connects TRBV5-1 to TRBJ2-1, with 10 bases identical to TRBD1. The germline V gene has CDR1 SGHRS and CDR2 YFSETQ. The CDR3 is made up of 15 amino acids. J lost 7 bases, V lost 2 bases, and 6 bases had no gene match. CDR3 coding DNA: TGCGCCAGCAGCTTCTGGGACAGGGGAGGGAATGAGCAGTTCTTC. Protein: CASSFWDRGGNEQFF. Variable domain in full (rest from reference TRBV5-1 and TRBJ2-1): KAGVTQTPRYLIKTRGQQVTLSCSPISGHRSVSWYQQTPGQGLQFLFEYFSETQRNKGNFPGRFSGRQFSNSRSEMNVSTLELGDSALYLCASSFWDRGGNEQFFGPGTRLTVL.

This clonotype has at least ten counts. CDR3 sequence: CASNARGLNQPQHF. CDR3 sequence (DNA): TGTGCCAGCAACGCACGGGGGCTTAATCAGCCCCAGCATTTT. V is TRBV6-5 and J is TRBJ1-5; D might be TRBD1 (6 bases). The germline V gene has CDR1 MNHEY and CDR2 SVGAGI. The CDR3 extends over 14 amino acids. V lost 7 bases, J lost 4 bases, and 14 bases lay in between.

This clonotype was counted ten times or more. The J gene is TRBJ2-1, the V gene TRBV7-2, with 11 bases identical to TRBD2. CDR3 length: 18 amino acids. Germline CDR1 reads SGHTA; CDR2 reads FQGNSA. J gave up 3 bases and V 2 bases, and 9 bases lay outside the gene matches. CDR3 DNA sequence: TGTGCCAGCAGCTTAAACCTCCCCGGGACTAGCGGCTACAATGAGCAGTTCTTC. Its translation: CASSLNLPGTSGYNEQFF.

This chain connects TRBV6-2 or TRBV6-3 to TRBJ2-2; the D is unclear. CDR3 size: 12 residues. Between the trimmed V and J ends, which lost 2 bases and 7 bases, there was a span of 5 bases. Germline lookup yields CDR1 MNHEY and CDR2 SVGEGT. CDR3 DNA: TGTGCCAGCAGTTACGGCGGCGGGGAGCTGTTTTTT. It yields the protein CASSYGGGELFF.

This clonotype has just a few counts. The rearrangement links TRBV12-3 or TRBV12-4 to TRBJ1-5, with 8 bases fitting TRBD1. V trimming: 5 bases; J trimming: 5 bases; junction bases outside the gene matches: 5. The CDR3 extends over 14 amino acids. CDR3 sequence (DNA): TGTGCCAGCAGTACAAGACAGGGGTATCAGCCCCAGCATTTT. The encoded protein is CASSTRQGYQPQHF.

The sample holds many counts of this clonotype. This chain joins TRBV7-2 and TRBJ1-2; D is perhaps TRBD1 (6 bases). CDR3 length: 15 amino acids. Trimming left V 5 bases short and J 4 bases short, with 17 bases between. Germline CDR1 is SGHTA and CDR2 is FQGNSA. CDR3 DNA: TGTGCCAGCAGCCTCCTATTCAGGGACATCTATGGCTACACCTTC. This gives the protein CASSLLFRDIYGYTF.

The chain couples TRBV9 to TRBJ2-1, with TRBD2 identical over 10 bases. Germline CDR1 and CDR2: SGDLS and YYNGEE. V gave up 3 bases and J gave up 5 bases; unmatched junction bases: 5. The length of the CDR3 is 15 residues. The CDR3 reads CASSGSGRIDNEQFF. The CDR3 DNA reads as TGTGCCAGCAGCGGTAGCGGGAGGATCGACAATGAGCAGTTCTTC.

The V gene is TRBV14, the J gene TRBJ2-5, with TRBD1 identical over 9 bases. V shed 0 bases and J 1 base; nucleotides not matched to a gene: 9. The CDR3 consists of 18 residues. Germline V gene lookup returns CDR1 SGHDN and CDR2 FVKESK. CDR3 sequence (DNA): TGTGCCAGCAGCCAAGATGTGGGGACAGGGAGGTTCCAAGAGACCCAGTACTTC. Translation: CASSQDVGTGRFQETQYF. The variable domain in full, with the rest retrieved from reference TRBV14 and TRBJ2-5, is EAGVTQFPSHSVIEKGQTVTLRCDPISGHDNLYWYRRVMGKEIKFLLHFVKESKQDESGMPNNRFLAERTGGTYSTLKVQPAELEDSGVYFCASSQDVGTGRFQETQYFGPGTRLLVL.

In this sample, this clonotype turned up many times. This chain uses TRBV7-2 with TRBJ2-2, with TRBD2 identical over 11 bases. Germline-derived CDR1 and CDR2 are SGHTA and FQGNSA. The CDR3 covers 16 residues. V was pared by 6 bases and J by 6 bases, with 9 bases of the junction left unmatched. As DNA, the CDR3 is TGTGCCAGCAGTTCTACTAGCGGGAGAATGGCCGGGGAGCTGTTTTTT. Translation gives CASSSTSGRMAGELFF.

This clonotype has at least ten counts. The chain is built from TRBV4-1 and TRBJ2-5; 8 bases match TRBD1. With V trimmed by 2 bases and J by 4 bases, 18 bases remained unmatched. This CDR3 contains 19 residues. Germline-derived CDR1 and CDR2 are MGHRA and YSYEKL. CDR3 in amino acids: CASSQFFIGDSDRGETQYF. CDR3 nucleotides: TGCGCCAGCAGCCAATTTTTCATCGGTGATTCCGACAGGGGAGAGACCCAGTACTTC.

The chain carries TRBV20-1 and TRBJ2-1; TRBD2 might be the D (6 bases). This CDR3 has 14 amino acids. V was trimmed by 2 bases and J by 7 bases, leaving 15 bases between them. Germline lookup yields CDR1 DFQATT and CDR2 SNEGSKA (reference sequence). The CDR3 region is CSARPSEGGNEQFF. As DNA, the CDR3 is TGCAGTGCTAGACCATCCGAGGGAGGAAATGAGCAGTTCTTC.

This chain links TRBV24-1 with TRBJ2-1; D tentatively reads TRBD1 or TRBD2 (5 bases each). Germline CDR1 is KGHDR and CDR2 is SFDVKD. The CDR3 runs to 15 residues. V was shortened by 5 bases and J by 6 bases, with 16 bases between the two germline ends. CDR3 sequence reads: CATSGPGRPSNEQFF. Here the CDR3 DNA reads TGTGCCACCAGTGGTCCGGGACGGCCATCCAATGAGCAGTTCTTC.

This clonotype was detected only a few times. The chain joins TRBV28 to TRBJ2-3; no reliable D call. Trimming took 4 bases from V and 2 from J, leaving 16 bases between them. Germline loops: CDR1 MDHEN, CDR2 SYDVKM. This CDR3 spans 16 amino acids. CDR3 sequence (DNA): TGTGCCAGCAGTTCCTACCAAGACGGCTACACAGATACGCAGTATTTT. It specifies CASSSYQDGYTDTQYF.

The gene calls are TRBV5-1 and TRBJ2-7; 13 bases match TRBD2. The germline gives CDR1 SGHRS, CDR2 YFSETQ. V gave up 5 bases and J gave up 6 bases; unmatched junction bases: 11. The CDR3 is made up of 16 amino acids. The CDR3 loop is CASRSSGTSGMGEQYF. The CDR3 region has the DNA TGCGCCAGCAGATCCTCCGGGACTAGCGGGATGGGCGAGCAGTACTTC. The entire variable domain, with the rest obtained from reference TRBV5-1 and TRBJ2-7, is as follows: KAGVTQTPRYLIKTRGQQVTLSCSPISGHRSVSWYQQTPGQGLQFLFEYFSETQRNKGNFPGRFSGRQFSNSRSEMNVSTLELGDSALYLCASRSSGTSGMGEQYFGPGTRLTVT.

This clonotype was detected a few times. The chain uses TRBV7-6 and TRBJ1-1; D may be TRBD1 (6 bases). Germline CDR1 is SGHVS and CDR2 is FNYEAQ. The CDR3 runs to 16 residues. Trimming took 5 bases from V and 4 from J, leaving 20 bases between them. CDR3: CASSGNRDKGGTEAFF. The DNA for the CDR3 is TGTGCCAGCAGCGGAAACCGGGACAAAGGGGGCACTGAAGCTTTCTTT.

The table lists this clonotype with a few counts. The rearrangement uses TRBV10-3 and TRBJ2-1; tentative D call: TRBD1 (5 bases). The germline V gene has CDR1 ENHRY and CDR2 SYGVKD. This CDR3 has 12 amino acids. The ends were cut back, 10 bases at V and 3 bases at J, with 10 bases in the middle. CDR3 amino acids: CATLGVYNEQFF. Here the CDR3 DNA reads TGTGCCACCCTAGGGGTCTACAATGAGCAGTTCTTC.